This T cell receptor beta chain was found in a study of naive and memory T cell subsets. General study points: Potentially, T cell activation and differentiation skew this RNA-based measurement.

Four PCR rounds used nested alpha and beta constant region primers plus the SP2 primer. Reverse transcription of blood and skin TCR RNA was primed at alpha and beta constant regions. TCRdb recomputed calls from the 5' RACE reads with MiXCR, one row per CDR3 protein. This table holds over 45,000 distinct CDR3 sequences, 7.6% found once. To note about this clonotype: Its antigen is as yet unknown.

CDR1 is SQVTM, CDR2 ANQGSEA, per germline. Trimming shortened V by 4 bases and J by 6 bases, and 13 bases separated the two germline ends. The CDR3 has 12 residues. The library had UMIs added by 3' ligation of an oligonucleotide to TCR cDNA. Adult healthy volunteers gave 2.5 ml peripheral blood for whole-blood RNA. The chain has TRBV29-1 and TRBJ2-7; D call uncertain. The clonotype comes from a female donor in good health. CDR3 in amino acids: CSVVDASSEQYF. For the CDR3, the DNA is TGCAGCGTTGTCGACGCTTCTAGCGAGCAGTACTTC.